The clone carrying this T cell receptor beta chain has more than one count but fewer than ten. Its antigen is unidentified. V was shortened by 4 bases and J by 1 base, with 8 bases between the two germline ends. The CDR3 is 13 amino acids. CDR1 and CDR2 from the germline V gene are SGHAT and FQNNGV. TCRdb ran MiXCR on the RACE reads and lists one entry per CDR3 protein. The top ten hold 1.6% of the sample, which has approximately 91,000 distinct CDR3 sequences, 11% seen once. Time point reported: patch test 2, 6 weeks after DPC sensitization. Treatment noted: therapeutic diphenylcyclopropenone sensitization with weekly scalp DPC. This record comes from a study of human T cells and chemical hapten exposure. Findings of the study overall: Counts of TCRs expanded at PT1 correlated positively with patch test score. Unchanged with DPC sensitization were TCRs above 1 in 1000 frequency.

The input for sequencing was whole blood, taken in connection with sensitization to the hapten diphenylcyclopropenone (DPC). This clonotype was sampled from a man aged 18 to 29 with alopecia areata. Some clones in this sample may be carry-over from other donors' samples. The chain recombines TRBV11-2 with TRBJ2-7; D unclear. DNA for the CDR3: TGTGCCAGCAGCTCGGTACGGTCCTACGAGCAGTACTTC. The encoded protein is CASSSVRSYEQYF.